This record covers a single TCR beta chain. These data belong to a study of blood T cell repertoires in COVID-19. Measured with immunoSEQ multiplex PCR; TCRdb has only the in-frame clones, and not every one. The table lists about 130,000 clones, 84% of them singletons. This sequence originates from a human donor in a cohort sampled during active COVID-19. Input material: peripheral blood.

CDR3 sequence reads: CAISGDRGYEQYF. CDR3 coding DNA: TGTGCCATCAGCGGGGACAGGGGATACGAGCAGTACTTC. The rearrangement links TRBV10-3 to TRBJ2-7; 10 positions match TRBD1. This CDR3 is 13 amino acids long. Trimming removed 6 bases from V and 4 bases from J; junction bases left unmatched: 3. CDR1 ENHRY and CDR2 SYGVKD come from the germline V gene.